The 7 T cell receptor beta chains below were found in one sample sequenced in a study of response to subunit inactivated influenza vaccine. TCRdb reprocessed the RT-PCR reads via MiXCR and lists one record per CDR3 protein. The table records about 190,000 distinct CDR3 sequences, about 15% of them present only once. The specimen comprised CD8+ T cells sorted from PBMCs, sampled around 5 days after vaccination. The receptor set was obtained from a man in his forties or fifties who received an inactivated influenza vaccine.

This chain connects TRBV11-1 to TRBJ2-3; TRBD1 agrees at 9 bases. Germline V CDR1 and CDR2: SGHAT, FQDESV (reference sequence). This CDR3 is 20 amino acids long. After removal of 5 bases from V and 1 base from J, the junction contained 19 bases not matched to a gene. CDR3 bases: TGTGCCAGCAGCCTCCGTTATAGGACAGGGGACCAATGGGGCACAGATACGCAGTATTTT. Translating gives CASSLRYRTGDQWGTDTQYF.

Turning to this clonotype: Its ends do not fully match the called genes, so a read error is possible. The chain uses TRBV4-2 and TRBJ2-3; a weak D match, TRBD2 (5 bases). This CDR3 spans 16 amino acids. In germline, CDR1 is LGHNA, CDR2 YNFKEQ. The CDR3: CASSQDRRGSTDMQYF. The DNA for the CDR3 is TGTGCCAGCAGCCAAGATCGTCGGGGAAGCACAGATATGCAGTATTTT.

Comment on this clonotype: A much larger clone lies one base from this, so it may be a read error. V and J are TRBV5-6 and TRBJ1-1; D remains unclear. Germline-derived CDR1 and CDR2 are SGHDT and YYEEEE. The CDR3 runs to 11 residues. Here the CDR3 reads CASILTTEAFF. The CDR3 DNA reads as TGTGCCAGCATCTTGACCACTGAAGCTTTCTTT.

There are many counts of this clonotype. The chain uses TRBV12-3 or TRBV12-4 and TRBJ2-7; 7 nucleotides line up with TRBD1. Trimming at V came to 1 base and at J to 3 bases, leaving 3 bases not matched to a gene. This CDR3 spans 14 amino acids. This chain's CDR3 is CASSLVGGGYEQYF. CDR3 bases: TGTGCCAGCAGTTTAGTAGGGGGCGGCTACGAGCAGTACTTC.

This clonotype occurred many times. The rearrangement joins TRBV5-6 to TRBJ2-5; D call uncertain. CDR3 length: 13 residues. Germline V gene data show CDR1 as SGHDT and CDR2 as YYEEEE. Trimming stripped 1 base from V and 2 bases from J, with 6 bases between. CDR3 DNA sequence: TGTGCCAGCAGCTTGCGGATACAAGAGACCCAGTACTTC. Encoded protein: CASSLRIQETQYF.

The chain joins TRBV29-1 to TRBJ2-7; 8 bases map to TRBD2. The ends lost 4 bases at V and 6 bases at J; junction bases unmatched: 8. Per germline, CDR1 SQVTM and CDR2 ANQGSEA. This CDR3 has 13 residues. CDR3 protein: CSVGVGLVSEQYF. Written as DNA, the CDR3 is TGCAGCGTTGGGGTGGGACTAGTATCCGAGCAGTACTTC.

The V call is TRBV6-2 or TRBV6-3, the J call TRBJ2-7, with unresolved D. Trimming cost V 5 bases and J 4 bases, with 18 bases left between them. This CDR3 spans 15 amino acids. The germline gives CDR1 MNHEY, CDR2 SVGEGT. The CDR3: CASSRPPGIMYEQYF. CDR3 coding DNA: TGTGCCAGCAGTCGCCCCCCCGGAATCATGTACGAGCAGTACTTC.